Below, 26 T cell receptor beta chains from the same sample are listed, as sequenced in a study of T cell responses to AZD1222 COVID-19 vaccine. This table comes from immunoSEQ multiplex PCR, and its TCRdb copy is limited to in-frame clones, with some not included. The sample has about 73,000 clones, 75% to 90% seen once. The material was peripheral blood, obtained 28 days after the second AZD1222 dose. The receptors shown here come from an adult who received the AZD1222 COVID-19 vaccine.

The chain is built from TRBV5-6 and TRBJ1-2, with a possible D match to TRBD1 (6 bases). This CDR3 is built from 15 residues. Germline V gene lookup returns CDR1 SGHDT and CDR2 YYEEEE. The V end lost 4 bases, the J end lost 4 bases, and 17 bases lay between the germline ends. The DNA for the CDR3 is TGTGCCAGCAGCATAGGACAGCGAACTTTCTATGGCTACACCTTC. It translates to CASSIGQRTFYGYTF.

The rearrangement links TRBV5-1 to TRBJ1-1; D unclear. Germline V gene sequence: CDR1 SGHRS, CDR2 YFSETQ. The CDR3 has 15 residues. Trimming stripped 0 bases from V and 0 bases from J, with 9 bases between. The CDR3 nucleotides read TGCGCCAGCAGCTTGGACACCTCCATGAACACTGAAGCTTTCTTT. It specifies CASSLDTSMNTEAFF.

The genes are TRBV9 and TRBJ2-3; 8 positions match TRBD1. Germline CDR1 reads SGDLS; CDR2 reads YYNGEE. This CDR3 contains 15 residues. J lost 0 bases, V lost 4 bases, and 4 bases had no gene match. The CDR3 DNA follows: TGTGCCAGCAGCACGCAGGGGGCAAGCACAGATACGCAGTATTTT. The encoded protein is CASSTQGASTDTQYF.

The chain has TRBV4-1 and TRBJ1-5; D is uncertain. V shed 5 bases and J shed 7 bases, with 15 bases lying between them. The germline CDR1 and CDR2 sequences are MGHRA and YSYEKL. The CDR3 extends over 14 amino acids. The DNA of the CDR3 is TGCGCCAGCAGCGAAACACGGGCGGGACAGCCCCAGCATTTT. Residues: CASSETRAGQPQHF.

J is TRBJ2-2 and V is TRBV18, with TRBD1 matching over 8 bases. The ends lost 3 bases at V and 5 bases at J; junction bases unmatched: 8. Germline-derived CDR1 and CDR2 are KGHSH and LQKENI. The CDR3 consists of 16 residues. CDR3 coding DNA: TGTGCCAGCTCACCTCAGGGACAGGTGTGGACCGGGGAGCTGTTTTTT. Protein sequence: CASSPQGQVWTGELFF.

A few counts support this clone. This chain joins TRBV27 and TRBJ2-3, with D perhaps TRBD1 or TRBD2 (5 bases each). CDR3 length: 15 residues. The germline V gene encodes CDR1 MNHEY and CDR2 SMNVEV (reference sequence). V gave up 0 bases and J gave up 2 bases, with 9 bases separating them. The CDR3 protein is CASSLSGAATDTQYF. The CDR3 DNA reads TGTGCCAGCAGTTTATCCGGGGCAGCCACAGATACGCAGTATTTT.

This chain links TRBV6-6 with TRBJ1-1; D gene unclear. Germline assignment: CDR1 MNHNY and CDR2 SVGAGI (reference sequence). V was trimmed by 4 bases and J by 0 bases, leaving 9 bases between them. The CDR3 extends over 14 amino acids. CDR3 region: CASSSPELNTEAFF. DNA for the CDR3: TGTGCCAGCAGTTCCCCAGAGCTGAACACTGAAGCTTTCTTT.

The V gene is TRBV6-5, the J gene TRBJ2-7; D is ambiguous. This CDR3 has 15 residues. Germline V gene sequence: CDR1 MNHEY, CDR2 SVGAGI. The V end lost 6 bases, the J end lost 2 bases, and 17 bases lay between the germline ends. As DNA, the CDR3 is TGTGCCAGCAGCCTCGGACGGTCCGTTACCTACGAGCAGTACTTC. It encodes CASSLGRSVTYEQYF.

The gene calls are TRBV7-9 and TRBJ1-2; 7 nucleotides align to TRBD1. CDR1 SEHNR and CDR2 FQNEAQ come from the germline V gene (reference sequence). This CDR3 comprises 13 residues. V lost 1 base and J lost 4; bases outside the gene matches: 0. The CDR3 DNA reads as TGTGCCAGCAGCTTAGGACAGGGCTATGGCTACACCTTC. This translates into CASSLGQGYGYTF. Based on the CDR3 plus reference TRBV7-9 and TRBJ1-2, the full variable domain is DTGVSQNPRHKITKRGQNVTFRCDPISEHNRLYWYRQTLGQGPEFLTYFQNEAQLEKSRLLSDRFSAERPKGSFSTLEIQRTEQGDSAMYLCASSLGQGYGYTFGSGTRLTVV.

V is TRBV3-1 (or the pseudogene TRBV3-2) and J is TRBJ2-7; 8 bases fit TRBD2. CDR3 length: 15 amino acids. Germline CDR1 reads LGHDT; CDR2 reads YNNKEL (reference sequence). Trimming cost V 4 bases and J 3 bases; bases outside gene matches: 8. CDR3: CASSPGGRERYEQYF. The CDR3 region has the DNA TGTGCCAGCAGCCCGGGAGGGAGAGAACGCTACGAGCAGTACTTC.

V is TRBV19 and J is TRBJ2-1; 7 bases map to TRBD2. Trimming at V came to 8 bases and at J to 2 bases, leaving 6 bases not matched to a gene. The CDR3 consists of 14 residues. The germline V gene has CDR1 LNHDA and CDR2 SQIVND (reference sequence). The CDR3 sequence: CASVRSGAYNEQFF. The CDR3 nucleotides read TGTGCCAGTGTAAGGAGCGGGGCCTACAATGAGCAGTTCTTC.

V and J are TRBV3-1 (or the pseudogene TRBV3-2) and TRBJ2-1, with D possibly being TRBD2 (7 bases). V lost 2 bases and J lost 6, with 17 bases in between. The CDR3 has 16 amino acids. In germline, CDR1 is LGHDT, CDR2 YNNKEL (reference sequence). The CDR3 coding sequence is TGTGCCAGCAGCCAACCCTTTGGGGGGGGCAGCAATGAGCAGTTCTTC. Translating it yields CASSQPFGGGSNEQFF.

The chain links TRBV3-1 (or the pseudogene TRBV3-2) to TRBJ2-3; D might be TRBD2 (7 bases). Germline assignment: CDR1 LGHDT and CDR2 YNNKEL (reference sequence). CDR3 length: 16 residues. Trimming took 3 bases from V and 2 from J, leaving 15 bases between them. The CDR3 loop reads CASSHAVGGPTDTQYF. The CDR3 bases are TGTGCCAGCAGCCACGCCGTCGGGGGGCCCACAGATACGCAGTATTTT.

This clone was seen only a few times. The chain recombines TRBV19 with TRBJ1-5, with D tentatively TRBD1 (5 bases). Trimming removed 4 bases from V and 9 bases from J, with 13 bases in between. The CDR3 runs 13 residues. Germline V lookup: CDR1 LNHDA, CDR2 SQIVND (reference sequence). The CDR3 coding sequence is TGTGCCAGTAGTAAACAGGCGGGGAGGCCCCAGCATTTT. Its protein product is CASSKQAGRPQHF.

The rearrangement links TRBV5-6 to TRBJ1-4; 8 bases align to TRBD1. V lost 3 bases, J lost 3 bases, and 7 bases stayed unmatched. The germline V gene encodes CDR1 SGHDT and CDR2 YYEEEE. The CDR3 consists of 16 residues. CDR3 in DNA: TGTGCCAGCAGCTCCCCAAAGGACAGGGCTAATGAAAAACTGTTTTTT. Its protein is CASSSPKDRANEKLFF.

The chain links TRBV5-1 to TRBJ2-5; tentatively, D is TRBD2 (5 bases). V lost 3 bases and J 4 bases, leaving 7 bases between the germline ends. CDR1 and CDR2 from the germline V gene are SGHRS and YFSETQ. CDR3 length equals 12 residues. CDR3 nucleotides: TGCGCCAGCAGCTGGGCGGGAGAGACCCAGTACTTC. Its translation: CASSWAGETQYF.

V usage is TRBV27 and J usage is TRBJ2-3; TRBD2 aligns across 11 bases. The germline V gene encodes CDR1 MNHEY and CDR2 SMNVEV (reference sequence). V lost 1 base and J lost 6; bases outside the gene matches: 15. The CDR3 has 19 residues. The CDR3 reads CASSLWQSGSGGAGDTQYF. The CDR3 coding sequence is TGTGCCAGCAGTTTATGGCAATCGGGTAGCGGGGGGGCCGGTGATACGCAGTATTTT.

The J gene is TRBJ2-1, the V gene TRBV6-2 or TRBV6-3, with D unclear. From germline, CDR1 is MNHEY and CDR2 SVGEGT. Trimming cost V 4 bases and J 9 bases, with 10 bases left between them. The CDR3 contains 12 residues. This chain's CDR3 is CASSFLGPEQFF. For the CDR3, the DNA is TGTGCCAGCAGTTTCCTAGGACCTGAGCAGTTCTTC.

The V and J genes are TRBV10-3 and TRBJ1-2; perhaps TRBD1 as D (5 bases). This CDR3 has 14 amino acids. The germline V and J ends were trimmed by 0 bases and 8 bases, with 13 bases remaining between them. Germline CDR1 ENHRY, CDR2 SYGVKD. The DNA of the CDR3 is TGTGCCATCAGTGAGTCAGACAGTTTGCGGGGCTACACCTTC. Residues: CAISESDSLRGYTF.

This chain joins TRBV6-5 and TRBJ1-4; 7 bases are a match to TRBD1. V shed 6 bases, J shed 7 bases, and the junction held 2 bases outside the gene matches. CDR1 is MNHEY and CDR2 is SVGAGI in the germline V gene. The CDR3 covers 12 residues. CDR3 DNA sequence: TGTGCCAGCAGCCGGGACAGTGAAAAACTGTTTTTT. Translating it yields CASSRDSEKLFF.

This clone has a single count. The genes are TRBV6-5 and TRBJ1-2, with 7 bases identical to TRBD1. Looked up from germline, CDR1 is MNHEY and CDR2 is SVGAGI. Trimming at V came to 5 bases and at J to 8 bases, leaving 8 bases not matched to a gene. The length of the CDR3 is 13 residues. As DNA, the CDR3 is TGTGCCAGCAGTACCACAGGGGAGAGCGGCTACACCTTC. Its protein product is CASSTTGESGYTF.

The chain employs TRBV6-6 and TRBJ1-2; 10 nucleotides align to TRBD1. V was pared by 2 bases and J by 7 bases, with 7 bases of the junction left unmatched. CDR3 length: 15 amino acids. Germline V gene data show CDR1 as MNHNY and CDR2 as SVGAGI (reference sequence). CDR3 sequence reads: CASSYPRQGAVGYTF. Written as DNA, the CDR3 is TGTGCCAGCAGTTACCCTCGACAGGGGGCTGTTGGCTACACCTTC.

V gene TRBV5-6 combines with J gene TRBJ2-2; D is ambiguous. Germline CDR1 and CDR2: SGHDT and YYEEEE. Trimming cost V 4 bases and J 6 bases, with 10 bases left between them. The length of the CDR3 is 13 residues. The DNA for the CDR3 is TGTGCCAGCAGCCTGGGATTCGCCGGGGAGCTGTTTTTT. Its protein is CASSLGFAGELFF.

V and J are TRBV27 and TRBJ2-5; possibly TRBD1 for D (8 bases). Trimming removed 6 bases at V and 3 bases at J, with 20 bases between. CDR3 size: 16 residues. Germline-derived CDR1 and CDR2 are MNHEY and SMNVEV (reference sequence). The CDR3 sequence: CASSPDRGGKKETQYF. The CDR3 DNA reads TGTGCCAGCAGCCCAGACAGGGGAGGGAAGAAAGAGACCCAGTACTTC.

The gene calls are TRBV5-4 and TRBJ2-7, with 10 bases matching TRBD2. The CDR3 is 15 residues long. CDR1 and CDR2 (germline): SGHNT, YYREEE (reference sequence). The ends lost 1 base at V and 3 bases at J; junction bases unmatched: 4. CDR3 bases: TGTGCCAGCAGCTTGACGGCTAGCGGGGGCTACGAGCAGTACTTC. Protein product: CASSLTASGGYEQYF.

The V gene is TRBV6-6, the J gene TRBJ2-5; D may be TRBD2 (5 bases). The CDR3 covers 13 residues. CDR1 and CDR2 from the germline V gene are MNHNY and SVGAGI (reference sequence). Trimming stripped 5 bases from V and 2 bases from J, with 9 bases between. The CDR3 region has the DNA TGTGCCAGCAGTAATAGCGTGCAAGAGACCCAGTACTTC. This gives the protein CASSNSVQETQYF.